This T cell receptor beta chain was obtained from a study of T cell responses to AZD1222 COVID-19 vaccine. With regard to this clone: Its antigen is unknown.

Study results and limitations: Researchers took repertoire samples only after the peak T cell response had come.

The CDR3 length is 14 residues. The ends lost 3 bases at V and 3 bases at J; junction bases unmatched: 1. CDR1 SGHTA and CDR2 FQGNSA come from the germline V gene. The table came from immunoSEQ multiplex PCR; TCRdb's copy has only in-frame clones and leaves some out. This sample has approximately 90,000 clones; about 91% occur once, and the top ten carry roughly 5%. The source was peripheral blood, collected 28 days after the second AZD1222 dose. J is TRBJ2-7 and V is TRBV7-2; 11 bases agree with TRBD2. This clonotype was sampled from an adult who received the AZD1222 COVID-19 vaccine. CDR3 bases: TGTGCCAGCAGCTTCGGACTAGCGGGCTACGAGCAGTACTTC. Protein product: CASSFGLAGYEQYF.